Listed below are T cell receptor beta chains from one sample, sequenced in a study of neurological immune-mediated disorders. TCRdb ran MiXCR on the 5' RACE reads and lists one entry per CDR3 protein. The data contain 26,000 or so distinct CDR3 sequences, roughly 12% of them singletons. Sequencing was performed on PBMCs. The receptors shown here come from a man in his 60s in good health. The CDR3 runs from the conserved cysteine through the conserved F or W. D genes are given only for firm matches. Rows may omit the clone size; those that give it use once, few, many or a size class.

d_call j_call v_call clone_size cdr3_nt cdr3_aa
TRBD2 TRBJ2-7 TRBV29-1 many TGCAGCGCTGAAGCAGGGTTGGGGGGGATGAACGAGCAGTACTTC CSAEAGLGGMNEQYF
NA TRBJ2-1 TRBV12-3/TRBV12-4 many TGTGCCAGCAGTTTAGGGGGGAATGAGCAGTTCTTC CASSLGGNEQFF
NA TRBJ2-5 TRBV28 many TGTGCCACGACGGCGGACCGAGTCTTGAAGACCCAGTACTTC CATTADRVLKTQYF
NA TRBJ2-5 TRBV5-1 many TGCGCCAGCAGCTTGTTGGGCCAAGAGACCCAGTACTTC CASSLLGQETQYF
TRBD1 TRBJ2-3 TRBV5-1 many TGCGCCAGCAGCGTACCTTCCGGGACAGGGGGTGGTACGCAGTATTTT CASSVPSGTGGGTQYF
NA TRBJ1-2 TRBV12-3/TRBV12-4 many TGTGCCAGCAGTTTAGGACTCCGGAGCTACACCTTC CASSLGLRSYTF
NA TRBJ2-7 TRBV28 many TGTGCCAGCAGCACAAGACTCGAGCAGTACTTC CASSTRLEQYF
TRBD1 TRBJ1-1 TRBV5-6 many TGTGCCAGCAGCTTGGGGCAGGGGGGCACTGAAGCTTTCTTT CASSLGQGGTEAFF
NA TRBJ2-2 TRBV27 many TGTGCCAGCATCTTGGGGGACACCGGGGAGCTGTTTTTT CASILGDTGELFF
NA TRBJ1-1 TRBV18 NA TGTGCCAGCTCACAATATGAGGTAGCAGAGAACACTGAAGCTTTCTTT CASSQYEVAENTEAFF
TRBD1 TRBJ1-2 TRBV20-1 many TGCAGTGCTGGAGGACAGGCAAACTATGGCTACACCTTC CSAGGQANYGYTF
NA TRBJ1-6 TRBV4-1 many TGCGCCAGCAGCCAAGATCGGAGGGATTCACCCCTCCACTTT CASSQDRRDSPLHF
TRBD2 TRBJ2-1 TRBV6-9 few TGTGCCAGCAGTCCCTTAACTAGCGGGAGGTACAATGAGCAGTTCTTC CASSPLTSGRYNEQFF
NA TRBJ2-7 TRBV5-1 many TGCGCCAGCAGCTCTGGTGAGGGACGGCTCTACGAGCAGTACTTC CASSSGEGRLYEQYF
NA TRBJ1-3 TRBV27 many TGTGCCAGCAGTCAGAACCCCCCTGGAAACACCATATATTTT CASSQNPPGNTIYF
NA TRBJ2-2 TRBV7-9 few TGTGCCAGCAGCCGGGACGGAGGATATGGGGAGCTGTTTTTT CASSRDGGYGELFF
TRBD2 TRBJ2-3 TRBV20-1 many TGCAGTGGTCTAGCGGGAGAGATAAATACGCAGTATTTT CSGLAGEINTQYF
NA TRBJ2-2 TRBV6-2/TRBV6-3 many TGTGCCAGCAGCACGGTGTGGGGTTGGAACACCGGGGAGCTGTTTTTT CASSTVWGWNTGELFF
TRBD1 TRBJ1-5 TRBV6-5 many TGTGCCAGCAGTACGACAGGGGTAAGAGGACAGCCCCAGCATTTT CASSTTGVRGQPQHF
TRBD2 TRBJ2-7 TRBV4-2 NA TGTGCCAGCAGCCATACTAGCGGGGACTACGAGCAGTACTTC CASSHTSGDYEQYF
NA TRBJ2-5 TRBV4-3 few TGCGCCAGCAGCCAAGATCAGGGGATGGAGACCCAGTACTTC CASSQDQGMETQYF
NA TRBJ2-3 TRBV20-1 many TGCAGTGCTAGAGTTGTCGATACGCAGTATTTT CSARVVDTQYF
NA TRBJ2-1 TRBV16 NA TGTGCCAGCAGCTCCCTTGTGGGCTACAATGAGCAGTTCTTC CASSSLVGYNEQFF
NA TRBJ2-1 TRBV5-1 many TGCGCCAGCAGCTGGACTTACAATGAGCAGTTCTTC CASSWTYNEQFF
NA TRBJ1-4 TRBV2 many TGTGCCAGCAGCTGGGGGGTCATCGGACTGTTTTTT CASSWGVIGLFF
NA TRBJ2-7 TRBV5-5 medium-sized TGTGCCAGCAGCTTGCGGGGAGGCTCCTACGAGCAGTACTTC CASSLRGGSYEQYF
NA TRBJ1-1 TRBV29-1 NA TGCAGCGTTCATCCGACAGGAGGGTACACTGAAGCTTTCTTT CSVHPTGGYTEAFF
NA TRBJ2-7 TRBV7-9 NA TGTGCCAGCAGCTTAGCTTCGCCCGGGGTCGAGCAGTACTTC CASSLASPGVEQYF
NA TRBJ1-1 TRBV11-1 many TGTGCCAGCAGCTTATTTCACACCGATGAAGCTTTCTTT CASSLFHTDEAFF
NA TRBJ2-7 TRBV20-1 many TGCAGTGCTAGAGGAAGATCCTACGAGCAGTACTTC CSARGRSYEQYF
NA TRBJ2-3 TRBV27 many TGTGCCAGCAGTACGACCCGAGAGGATACGCAGTATTTT CASSTTREDTQYF
NA TRBJ1-2 TRBV6-1 few TGTGCCAGCAGTGAAGAGGGCAGGTGGTACTATGGCTACACCTTC CASSEEGRWYYGYTF
NA TRBJ2-1 TRBV7-9 many TGTGCCAGCAGCCCGCGAGGACCAACGGGGTCGGACAATGAGCAGTTCTTC CASSPRGPTGSDNEQFF
TRBD1 TRBJ2-1 TRBV5-1 many TGCGCCAGCAGCTCCTGGACAGGACGGGACAATGAGCAGTTCTTC CASSSWTGRDNEQFF
NA TRBJ2-1 TRBV4-1 many TGCGCCAGCAGCCACCGAGCGGGCCACAAACTGGATGAGCAGTTCTTC CASSHRAGHKLDEQFF
TRBD2 TRBJ2-1 TRBV9 many TGTGCCAGCAGCGAAAGGCATAGCGGGTCCCGGAATGAGCAGTTCTTC CASSERHSGSRNEQFF
NA TRBJ1-1 TRBV20-1 NA TGCAGTCGGTGGGGACTTTCGAACACTGAAGCTTTCTTT CSRWGLSNTEAFF
NA TRBJ2-5 TRBV28 many TGTGCCAGCAGTTTATGGGGGGCGGCTGCGAGGGAGACCCAGTACTTC CASSLWGAAARETQYF
TRBD1 TRBJ2-7 TRBV7-8 NA TGTGCCAGCAGCTTAGGGCAGGGGGCGTACCACGAGCAGTACTTC CASSLGQGAYHEQYF
TRBD1 TRBJ1-6 TRBV12-3/TRBV12-4 NA TGTGCCAGCAGCCAGGACAGGTCTGATTCACCCCTCCACTTT CASSQDRSDSPLHF